This T cell receptor beta chain was recorded in a study of long-term antiretroviral therapy in people with HIV. Version v3.0 of the immunoSEQ assay ran at survey level. Some clones are missing from TCRdb's copy, which holds only in-frame ones; the method was immunoSEQ multiplex PCR. The sample has 10,000 to 13,000 clones; around 83% are singletons. A word on this clone: Its cognate antigen is unknown.

Study-level points and caveats: Even long-term ART left TRB diversity below transplant donor controls, despite gains. The blood, collected between about 2003 and 2017, was possibly taken under older ART regimens. HIV repertoires showed narrower CDR3 length ranges than controls.

The ends were cut back, 6 bases at V and 8 bases at J, with 12 bases in the middle. CDR1 and CDR2 (germline): SGHDT, YYEEEE. The CDR3 has 12 amino acids. Researchers secured at least one pre-ART and at least two post-ART PBMC samples from each donor. This TCR came from a man in his forties or fifties with HIV. The V call is TRBV5-6, the J call TRBJ2-1; D is unresolved. The specimen comprised unsorted PBMCs, sampled 1.2 years after starting antiretroviral therapy. The CDR3 protein is CASTTFQDEQFF. In nucleotides, the CDR3 is TGTGCCAGCACCACATTTCAGGATGAGCAGTTCTTC.